A single T cell receptor (beta chain) is shown here with its context. What it recognizes is unknown. The data belong to a study of cytomegalovirus exposure and HLA in healthy donors. Whole-study findings and limits: What a later analysis showed was that several of the most significant clusters appeared linked to common viral pathogens. The dataset shows that most TCR sequences were rare, while some public TCRs occurred in many donors. A later analysis linked a missense DCLRE1C variant to TCR beta V- and J-gene trimming. Being productive about 87% or about 30% of the time was typical of most TCR beta V segments in an earlier analysis.

PCR amplification relied on 60 Vbeta primers (plus 13 Jbeta primers). Measured with immunoSEQ multiplex PCR; TCRdb has only the in-frame clones, and not every one. This sample has around 190,000 clones, with roughly 80% found just once. The CDR3 is made up of 14 amino acids. V dropped 6 bases and J dropped 2 bases, with 11 bases sitting between them. Per germline, CDR1 MNHEY and CDR2 SMNVEV (reference sequence). The origin of this receptor is a female donor in good health and CMV-seronegative. The chain links TRBV27 to TRBJ1-3, with no clear D. Specimen: PBMCs. The CDR3 is CASRPVFAGNTIYF. In nucleotides, the CDR3 is TGTGCCAGCAGACCGGTGTTCGCTGGAAACACCATATATTTT.